The 27 T cell receptor beta chains presented below share a single source sample, sequenced in a study of CD8+ T cells in alopecia areata. cDNA serving as the sequencing template came from extracted, reverse transcribed RNA. TCRdb's copy holds only in-frame clones and misses some; the assay was immunoSEQ multiplex PCR. The data contain roughly 180,000 clones, more than 55% of them seen just once; the ten biggest clones take up 3% to 3.5%. The treatment was: oral pan-JAK inhibitor, 5-10 mg twice daily. Source: CD4+ T cells sorted from blood, taken at week 4, from a patient treated with tofacitinib. The receptors stem from a human donor with alopecia areata.

This clone was observed a handful of times. This sequence joins TRBV29-1 and TRBJ1-1, with no clear D. The CDR3 sequence is 13 residues long. V was pared by 4 bases and J by 0 bases, with 9 bases between. CDR1 and CDR2 (germline): SQVTM, ANQGSEA. CDR3 in amino acids: CSVGWRLNTEAFF. The CDR3 bases are TGCAGCGTTGGTTGGCGGTTGAACACTGAAGCTTTCTTT.

This clone was observed a handful of times. This chain connects TRBV29-1 to TRBJ2-3, with unresolved D. Germline V gene sequence: CDR1 SQVTM, CDR2 ANQGSEA. The CDR3 sequence is 10 residues long. V gave up 6 bases and J gave up 7 bases, with 8 bases separating them. The CDR3 DNA follows: TGCAGCGTAGGTAGGAATACGCAGTATTTT. Translated: CSVGRNTQYF.

This chain joins TRBV6-6 and TRBJ1-5; perhaps TRBD1 as D (5 bases). This CDR3 has 14 residues. With 6 bases removed from V and 6 bases from J, the gap between germline ends came to 15 bases. Germline loops: CDR1 MNHNY, CDR2 SVGAGI (reference sequence). The CDR3 sequence: CASSSPGAGQPQHF. For the CDR3, the DNA is TGTGCCAGCAGCTCCCCCGGGGCCGGTCAGCCCCAGCATTTT.

This clone has just one count. This sequence joins TRBV11-3 and TRBJ1-1, with 9 bases identical to TRBD1. Losses at the gene ends were 5 bases for V and 2 bases for J; bases not matched to a gene: 6. The CDR3 length is 15 residues. CDR1 is SGHNT and CDR2 is YENEEA in the germline V gene. In DNA, the CDR3 is TGTGCCAGCAGCACCGGGACAGGGCTTAACACTGAAGCTTTCTTT. Amino acid sequence: CASSTGTGLNTEAFF.

V gene TRBV5-5 combines with J gene TRBJ1-6; the D gene is possibly TRBD1 (6 bases). Per germline, CDR1 SGHKS and CDR2 YYEKEE (reference sequence). This CDR3 comprises 16 residues. V was pared by 4 bases and J by 5 bases, with 16 bases between. In DNA form, the CDR3 reads TGTGCCAGCAGCCCGGTCAGGGGCACCCATAATTCACCCCTCCACTTT. This encodes CASSPVRGTHNSPLHF.

The rearrangement joins TRBV25-1 to TRBJ1-2, with a tentative D call TRBD1 (6 bases). From germline, CDR1 is MGHDK and CDR2 SYGVNS. The CDR3 spans 14 residues. V dropped 1 base and J dropped 9 bases, with 15 bases sitting between them. CDR3 region: CASSELRQGRSYTF. For the CDR3, the DNA is TGTGCCAGCAGTGAATTGCGGCAGGGGAGGAGCTACACCTTC.

The rearrangement joins TRBV30 to TRBJ2-3, with D hard to call. Trimming shortened V by 1 base and J by 0 bases, and 8 bases separated the two germline ends. Germline V gene data show CDR1 as GTSNPN and CDR2 as SVGIG (reference sequence). The CDR3 length is 14 residues. The CDR3 DNA follows: TGTGCCTGGAGTGAGTTCCCAAGCACAGATACGCAGTATTTT. This gives the protein CAWSEFPSTDTQYF.

The chain joins TRBV5-6 to TRBJ1-2, with D possibly matching TRBD1 (5 bases). Germline V gene data show CDR1 as SGHDT and CDR2 as YYEEEE. CDR3 length: 14 amino acids. Trimming cost V 4 bases and J 5 bases, with 15 bases left between them. This chain's CDR3 is CASSPRDGAYGYTF. For the CDR3, the DNA is TGTGCCAGCAGCCCTCGGGACGGCGCGTATGGCTACACCTTC.

This sequence joins TRBV2 and TRBJ1-4; D might be TRBD1 (6 bases). This CDR3 spans 13 amino acids. Between the trimmed V and J ends, which lost 11 bases and 8 bases, there was a span of 18 bases. Per the germline V gene, CDR1 is SNHLY and CDR2 is FYNNEI. This CDR3 reads CASVPGHEEKLFF. For the CDR3, the DNA is TGTGCCTCAGTCCCGGGACATGAAGAAAAACTGTTTTTT.

The chain links TRBV7-9 to TRBJ2-7; 10 bases match TRBD1. The V gene end was trimmed by 7 bases and the J gene end by 3 bases; junction bases not matched to a gene: 6. This CDR3 is 14 amino acids long. Germline CDR1 reads SEHNR; CDR2 reads FQNEAQ (reference sequence). This CDR3 is CASKGDRGSYEQYF. CDR3 DNA: TGTGCCAGCAAGGGGGACAGGGGAAGCTACGAGCAGTACTTC.

This clone has only a few counts. This sequence joins TRBV25-1 and TRBJ1-5, with TRBD1 as a possible D gene (6 bases). The length of the CDR3 is 17 residues. Germline V gene lookup returns CDR1 MGHDK and CDR2 SYGVNS. Trimming cost V 4 bases and J 5 bases, with 21 bases left between them. CDR3 DNA: TGTGCCAGCAGTGTCCACCCCCCGGGGGGGCGGCATCAGCCCCAGCATTTT. Protein sequence: CASSVHPPGGRHQPQHF.

This clone was seen a few times. The chain combines TRBV7-2 with TRBJ2-7; the match to TRBD1 covers 7 bases. Per the germline V gene, CDR1 is SGHTA and CDR2 is FQGNSA. The CDR3 length is 15 residues. V lost 5 bases, J lost 5 bases, and 12 bases stayed unmatched. The CDR3 DNA sequence: TGTGCCAGCAGCACGCGGACAGGAAGCCTCCACGAGCAGTACTTC. This sequence encodes CASSTRTGSLHEQYF. The full variable domain, completed using reference TRBV7-2 and TRBJ2-7, is GAGVSQSPSNKVTEKGKDVELRCDPISGHTALYWYRQSLGQGLEFLIYFQGNSAPDKSGLPSDRFSAERTGGSVSTLTIQRTQQEDSAVYLCASSTRTGSLHEQYFGPGTRLTVT.

The sample holds a few counts of this clone. The chain uses TRBV28 and TRBJ2-7; D is unresolved. The V end was cut by 5 bases, the J end by 3 bases, with 11 bases between. Germline V gene sequence: CDR1 MDHEN, CDR2 SYDVKM. The CDR3 length is 13 residues. Written as DNA, the CDR3 is TGTGCCAGCAGTATCACGGACGTCTACGAGCAGTACTTC. Its translation is CASSITDVYEQYF.

The V call is TRBV9, the J call TRBJ2-3; 9 nucleotides agree with TRBD2. V shed 5 bases and J 1 base; nucleotides not matched to a gene: 5. This CDR3 is 15 amino acids long. Germline-derived CDR1 and CDR2 are SGDLS and YYNGEE. CDR3 coding DNA: TGTGCCAGCAGTGAATCTAGCGGGGGCACAGATACGCAGTATTTT. Protein: CASSESSGGTDTQYF.

In DNA form, the CDR3 reads TGCGCCAGCAGCTCAAGCGGCGGGGGACGGCCGCGGGGGGAAAAACTGTTTTTT. Amino acids: CASSSSGGGRPRGEKLFF. The chain recombines TRBV4-1 with TRBJ1-4; tentative D call: TRBD1 (5 bases). The germline V gene encodes CDR1 MGHRA and CDR2 YSYEKL. The CDR3 length is 18 residues. Trimming stripped 5 bases from V and 8 bases from J, with 27 bases between.

The rearrangement links TRBV15 to TRBJ2-7, with 7 positions matching TRBD1. The CDR3 sequence is 16 residues long. The junction had 8 bases not matched to a gene; V was cut back by 0 bases and J by 3 bases. CDR1 is LNHNV and CDR2 is YYDKDF in the germline V gene (reference sequence). As DNA, the CDR3 is TGTGCCACCAGCAGAGATACCGGGACAGTCGTCTACGAGCAGTACTTC. Translated: CATSRDTGTVVYEQYF.

V usage is TRBV25-1 and J usage is TRBJ1-2, with D possibly being TRBD1 (6 bases). The CDR3 extends over 15 amino acids. V lost 7 bases and J lost 4, with 19 bases in between. Germline V gives CDR1 MGHDK, CDR2 SYGVNS. The CDR3 here is CASNPGGLSGYGYTF. The CDR3, as DNA: TGTGCCAGCAACCCGGGGGGGCTAAGCGGCTATGGCTACACCTTC.

The J gene is TRBJ1-2, the V gene TRBV4-2, with 10 positions matching TRBD1. CDR3 length: 15 amino acids. After removal of 4 bases from V and 6 bases from J, the junction contained 8 bases not matched to a gene. Germline CDR1 and CDR2: LGHNA and YNFKEQ. CDR3 loop: CASSPTTTGGDGYTF. The CDR3 DNA follows: TGTGCCAGCAGCCCGACGACGACAGGGGGCGATGGCTACACCTTC.

The V call is TRBV5-1, the J call TRBJ2-5; weak D call: TRBD1 (7 bases). Germline assignment: CDR1 SGHRS and CDR2 YFSETQ. The CDR3 has 14 amino acids. Trimming cost V 4 bases and J 5 bases, with 15 bases left between them. The CDR3 bases are TGCGCCAGCAGCCTATCGACAGGGACTGAGACCCAGTACTTC. This codes for CASSLSTGTETQYF.

The chain employs TRBV25-1 and TRBJ2-7; D is unresolved. Germline assignment: CDR1 MGHDK and CDR2 SYGVNS. The ends were cut back, 3 bases at V and 4 bases at J, with 10 bases in the middle. This CDR3 has 13 residues. This chain's CDR3 is CASSERGLYEQYF. The CDR3 nucleotides read TGTGCCAGCAGTGAGCGCGGCCTATACGAGCAGTACTTC.

The chain links TRBV30 to TRBJ2-5; the D gene is possibly TRBD1 (5 bases). This CDR3 has 13 amino acids. V gave up 2 bases and J gave up 1 base, with 8 bases separating them. The germline V gene has CDR1 GTSNPN and CDR2 SVGIG (reference sequence). CDR3 residues: CAWSKGIQETQYF. The CDR3 nucleotides read TGTGCCTGGAGTAAGGGGATCCAAGAGACCCAGTACTTC.

This clone has a handful of counts. The chain links TRBV25-1 to TRBJ2-7, with unresolved D. The V and J ends lost 4 bases and 8 bases respectively, with 15 bases between them. The germline CDR1 and CDR2 sequences are MGHDK and SYGVNS. This CDR3 comprises 13 residues. This CDR3 reads CASSAVFVEQQYF. The CDR3 nucleotides are TGTGCCAGCAGTGCTGTTTTCGTAGAGCAGCAGTACTTC.

The sample holds a few counts of this clone. The chain uses TRBV29-1 and TRBJ2-7; 11 bases fit TRBD1. The length of the CDR3 is 14 residues. The germline V gene has CDR1 SQVTM and CDR2 ANQGSEA. After removal of 7 bases from V and 1 base from J, the junction contained 6 bases not matched to a gene. DNA for the CDR3: TGCAGCGGGGGACGGGACAGGGGGTCCTACGAGCAGTACTTC. Protein sequence: CSGGRDRGSYEQYF.

The chain carries TRBV30 and TRBJ2-3, with 7 bases that match TRBD1. In germline, CDR1 is GTSNPN, CDR2 SVGIG (reference sequence). This CDR3 has 14 residues. Losses at the gene ends were 5 bases for V and 2 bases for J; bases not matched to a gene: 7. CDR3 residues: CAWHPGQPTDTQYF. CDR3 in DNA: TGTGCCTGGCACCCGGGACAGCCCACAGATACGCAGTATTTT.

The chain combines TRBV29-1 with TRBJ2-1; 7 positions match TRBD2. The CDR3 is made up of 15 amino acids. Germline CDR1 and CDR2: SQVTM and ANQGSEA. With 3 bases clipped from V and 3 bases from J, the junction kept 8 bases outside the gene matches. The DNA for the CDR3 is TGCAGCGTTGATGGCCCCGGGGGGTTCTACAATGAGCAGTTCTTC. Protein: CSVDGPGGFYNEQFF.

The rearrangement links TRBV25-1 to TRBJ2-6; 8 nucleotides agree with TRBD1. Germline CDR1 is MGHDK and CDR2 is SYGVNS. Trimming at V came to 5 bases and at J to 0 bases, leaving 3 bases not matched to a gene. CDR3 length: 16 residues. The CDR3 is CASSTGGSSGANVLTF. CDR3 nucleotides: TGTGCCAGCAGTACAGGGGGTTCCTCTGGGGCCAACGTCCTGACTTTC.

This chain connects TRBV4-3 to TRBJ2-5; D is unresolved. V lost 0 bases and J 5 bases, leaving 7 bases between the germline ends. The germline V gene has CDR1 LGHNA and CDR2 YSLEER. The CDR3 spans 13 residues. The CDR3 sequence is CASSQELSETQYF. In DNA form, the CDR3 reads TGCGCCAGCAGCCAAGAACTTTCGGAGACCCAGTACTTC.